This T cell receptor (beta chain) was identified during a study of regulatory dendritic cells for organ transplantation. Study-level results: Memory CD8+ clonal expansion seemed more limited with regulatory than mature dendritic cells. Memory T cells were less diverse than naive, with memory CD8+ most oligoclonal.

Concerning this clone itself: Its antigen is not identified.

The protocol was immunoSEQ multiplex PCR, while the TCRdb copy is restricted to in-frame clones and leaves out a portion. Of about 20,000 clones listed, about 80% were seen once; the top ten hold approximately 0.9%. CD4+ or CD8+ T cells were sorted as naive CD45RA+ or memory CD45RO+. The CDR3 is made up of 13 amino acids. Germline V gene sequence: CDR1 SGHDT, CDR2 YYEEEE. V lost 6 bases, J lost 4 bases, and 5 bases stayed unmatched. The chain recombines TRBV5-6 with TRBJ1-2, with 8 bases identical to TRBD1. The sequence came from a human donor in good health. The sample was memory CD4+ T cells from blood. Subset: CD45RO+ memory T cells. The CDR3 DNA follows: TGTGCCAGCACCAGGACAGGGATCTATGGCTACACCTTC. Translated: CASTRTGIYGYTF.